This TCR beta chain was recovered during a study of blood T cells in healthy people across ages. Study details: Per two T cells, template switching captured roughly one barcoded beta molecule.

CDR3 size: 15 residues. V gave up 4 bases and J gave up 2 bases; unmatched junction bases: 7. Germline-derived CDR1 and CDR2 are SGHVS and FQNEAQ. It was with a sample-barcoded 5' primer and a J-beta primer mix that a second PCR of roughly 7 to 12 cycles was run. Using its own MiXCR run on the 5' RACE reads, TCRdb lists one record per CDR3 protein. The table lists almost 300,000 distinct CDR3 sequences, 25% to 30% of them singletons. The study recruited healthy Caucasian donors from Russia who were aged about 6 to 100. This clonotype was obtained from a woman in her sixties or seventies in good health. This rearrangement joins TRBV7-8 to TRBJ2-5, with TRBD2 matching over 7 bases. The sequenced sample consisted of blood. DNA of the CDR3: TGTGCCAGCAGCTCGGCTAGCGGCTTTCAAGAGACCCAGTACTTC. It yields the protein CASSSASGFQETQYF.